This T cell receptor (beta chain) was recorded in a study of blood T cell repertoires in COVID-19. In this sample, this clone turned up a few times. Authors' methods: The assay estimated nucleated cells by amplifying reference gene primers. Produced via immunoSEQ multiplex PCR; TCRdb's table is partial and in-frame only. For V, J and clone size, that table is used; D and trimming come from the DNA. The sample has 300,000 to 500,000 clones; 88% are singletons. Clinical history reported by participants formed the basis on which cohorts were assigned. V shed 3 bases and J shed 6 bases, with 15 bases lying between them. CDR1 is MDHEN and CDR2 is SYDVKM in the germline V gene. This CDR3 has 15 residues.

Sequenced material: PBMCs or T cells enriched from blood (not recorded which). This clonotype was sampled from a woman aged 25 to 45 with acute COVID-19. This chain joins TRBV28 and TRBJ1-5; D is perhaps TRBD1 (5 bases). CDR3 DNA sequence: TGTGCCAGCAGTTTGGGGGGTATAGCATTTCAGCCCCAGCATTTT. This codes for CASSLGGIAFQPQHF.